The 6 T cell receptor beta chains given below trace back to one sample, sequenced in a study of response to subunit inactivated influenza vaccine. TCRdb independently ran MiXCR on the RT-PCR reads; one entry per CDR3 protein. The sample includes hundreds of thousands of distinct CDR3 sequences, approximately 14% of them seen just once. The sequencing here drew on PBMCs from blood, taken roughly 2 weeks before vaccination. These receptors were obtained from a man aged 45-65 years who received an inactivated influenza vaccine.

V and J are TRBV15 and TRBJ2-3; TRBD2 matches at 9 bases. Trimming cost V 3 bases and J 1 base; bases outside gene matches: 2. The CDR3 has 15 amino acids. Germline CDR1 reads LNHNV; CDR2 reads YYDKDF (reference sequence). In DNA, the CDR3 is TGTGCCACCAGCAGTTGGACTAGCGGCACAGATACGCAGTATTTT. Residues: CATSSWTSGTDTQYF.

V and J are TRBV6-2 or TRBV6-3 and TRBJ2-7; weak D call: TRBD1 (7 bases). Germline loops: CDR1 MNHEY, CDR2 SVGEGT. The CDR3 has 14 residues. V lost 6 bases, J lost 3 bases, and 15 bases lay in between. The CDR3 region is CASRSGGNLYEQYF. The DNA of the CDR3 is TGTGCCAGCAGATCAGGGGGGAATCTCTACGAGCAGTACTTC.

The table lists this clonotype with many counts. The gene calls are TRBV29-1 and TRBJ2-7; 7 nucleotides align to TRBD2. The length of the CDR3 is 14 residues. V was clipped by 0 bases and J by 5 bases; unmatched bases: 7. CDR1 is SQVTM, CDR2 ANQGSEA, per germline. The chain's CDR3 is CSVEERTRGDEQYF. The CDR3 coding sequence is TGCAGCGTTGAAGAACGCACCCGGGGGGACGAGCAGTACTTC.

The rearrangement uses TRBV23-1 and TRBJ2-7; weak D call: TRBD1 (6 bases). TRBV23-1 counts as an open reading frame of uncertain function. V dropped 4 bases and J dropped 0 bases, with 28 bases sitting between them. This CDR3 spans 20 amino acids. CDR3 nucleotide sequence: TGCGCCAGCAGTCCGAAAGAAACTAACCACGGCGTACAGGGCTCCTACGAGCAGTACTTC. Translating gives CASSPKETNHGVQGSYEQYF.

This rearrangement joins TRBV7-7 to TRBJ2-7; 7 nucleotides line up with TRBD1. The CDR3 sequence is 15 residues long. The germline CDR1 and CDR2 sequences are SSHAT and FNYEAQ (reference sequence). With V trimmed by 1 base and J by 1 base, 4 bases remained unmatched. The chain's CDR3 is CASSLGPGQSYEQYF. The CDR3 nucleotides are TGTGCCAGCAGCTTAGGACCGGGACAGTCCTACGAGCAGTACTTC.

This clonotype was counted only a few times. The V and J genes are TRBV18 and TRBJ2-1; D gene ambiguous. Trimming took off 0 bases at V and 3 bases at J, with 9 bases between the two ends. Germline V gene sequence: CDR1 KGHSH, CDR2 LQKENI. The CDR3 is 15 residues long. In DNA form, the CDR3 reads TGTGCCAGCTCACCACCCATTGGAGACTACAATGAGCAGTTCTTC. Its translation is CASSPPIGDYNEQFF.